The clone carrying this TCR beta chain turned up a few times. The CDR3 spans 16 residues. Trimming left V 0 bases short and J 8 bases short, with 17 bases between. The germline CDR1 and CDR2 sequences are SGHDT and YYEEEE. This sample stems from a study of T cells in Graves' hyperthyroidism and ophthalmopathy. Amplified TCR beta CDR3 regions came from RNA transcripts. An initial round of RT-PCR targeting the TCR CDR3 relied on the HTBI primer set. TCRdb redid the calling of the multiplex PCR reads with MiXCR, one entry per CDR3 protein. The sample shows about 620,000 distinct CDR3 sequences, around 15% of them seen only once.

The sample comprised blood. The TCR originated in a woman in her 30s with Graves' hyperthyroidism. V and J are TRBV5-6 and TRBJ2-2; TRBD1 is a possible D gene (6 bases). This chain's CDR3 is CASSLAAGAGAGELFF. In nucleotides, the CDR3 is TGTGCCAGCAGCTTGGCCGCAGGGGCAGGAGCAGGGGAGCTGTTTTTT.